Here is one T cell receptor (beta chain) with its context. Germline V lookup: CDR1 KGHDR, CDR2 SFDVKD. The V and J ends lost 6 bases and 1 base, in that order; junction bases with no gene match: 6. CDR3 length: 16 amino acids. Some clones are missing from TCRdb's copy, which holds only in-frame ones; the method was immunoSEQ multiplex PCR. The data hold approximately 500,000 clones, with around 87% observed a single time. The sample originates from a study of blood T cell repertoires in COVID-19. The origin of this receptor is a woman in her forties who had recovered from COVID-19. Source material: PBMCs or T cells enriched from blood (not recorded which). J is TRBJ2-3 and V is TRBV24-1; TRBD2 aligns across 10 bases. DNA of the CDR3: TGTGCCACCAGTCAGCCCCTAGCGGGAGGCACAGATACGCAGTATTTT. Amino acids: CATSQPLAGGTDTQYF.